These T cell receptor beta chains were read from a single sample in a study of T cell repertoires in cytomegalovirus infection. TCRdb reanalysed the reads using MiXCR and keeps one entry per CDR3 protein. The profile shows 200,000 to 300,000 distinct CDR3 sequences, roughly an eighth of them singletons. Sample: PBMCs. The origin of the receptors is a human donor in good health (CMV status not recorded). Some clones in this sample may be carry-over from other donors' samples. Both conserved end residues are part of each CDR3. D genes are given only for firm matches. Expanded clones get a size class; other rows say once, few or many, or leave the size out.

TRBD1	TRBV7-2	TRBJ1-1	many	CASSPSGNRGRTEAFF	TGTGCCAGCAGCCCGTCCGGGAACAGGGGGCGCACTGAAGCTTTCTTT
TRBD1	TRBV29-1	TRBJ2-7	few	CSVPGGTGVRGHEQYF	TGCAGCGTCCCGGGAGGGACAGGGGTTAGAGGGCACGAGCAGTACTTC
TRBD2	TRBV19	TRBJ2-2	many	CASRASGANTGELFF	TGTGCCAGTAGAGCTAGCGGTGCGAACACCGGGGAGCTGTTTTTT
-	TRBV6-5	TRBJ2-3	-	CASTTRGPTDTQYF	TGTGCCAGCACCACCCGGGGACCTACAGATACGCAGTATTTT
-	TRBV29-1	TRBJ2-7	-	CSVSAGSYEQYF	TGCAGCGTCTCCGCAGGGAGCTACGAGCAGTACTTC
-	TRBV28	TRBJ1-5	many	CASSLRRAGSGDQPQHF	TGTGCCAGCAGTTTACGGAGGGCAGGCTCGGGCGATCAGCCCCAGCATTTT
-	TRBV27	TRBJ1-6	-	CASSLSPGNNSPLHF	TGTGCCAGCAGTTTATCGCCAGGCAATAATTCACCCCTCCACTTT
TRBD2	TRBV19	TRBJ2-7	-	CASSSQGGTSGSYEQYF	TGTGCCAGTAGCTCCCAAGGAGGGACTAGCGGGAGCTACGAGCAGTACTTC
-	TRBV29-1	TRBJ2-1	-	CSVDRSINEQFF	TGCAGCGTTGACCGTAGCATAAATGAGCAGTTCTTC
-	TRBV6-6	TRBJ2-1	-	CASSYSESSYNEQFF	TGTGCCAGCAGCTATAGCGAGAGCTCCTACAATGAGCAGTTCTTC
-	TRBV6-2/TRBV6-3	TRBJ2-3	few	CASSYSGSPSTDTQYF	TGTGCCAGCAGTTACTCCGGCAGCCCGAGCACAGATACGCAGTATTTT
-	TRBV7-2	TRBJ1-5	many	CASSSDRWPQHF	TGTGCCAGCAGCTCGGACCGTTGGCCCCAGCATTTT
-	TRBV11-2	TRBJ1-2	many	CASSLPGYGYTF	TGTGCCAGCAGCTTACCGGGGTATGGCTACACCTTC
-	TRBV12-3/TRBV12-4	TRBJ2-3	-	CASSLGHPPDTQYF	TGTGCCAGCAGTTTAGGTCACCCTCCAGATACGCAGTATTTT
-	TRBV29-1	TRBJ1-4	few	CSVHPEGAEKLFF	TGCAGCGTCCATCCGGAAGGGGCTGAAAAACTGTTTTTT
TRBD2	TRBV29-1	TRBJ2-2	few	CSVLRTSGSFSGELFF	TGCAGCGTTCTGAGGACTAGCGGGAGTTTCTCCGGGGAGCTGTTTTTT
TRBD1	TRBV5-4	TRBJ1-2	-	CASSFGRGKDGYTF	TGTGCCAGCAGCTTCGGCAGGGGGAAGGATGGCTACACCTTC
TRBD1	TRBV12-5	TRBJ1-1	many	CASGLVRDRVLMNTEAFF	TGTGCTAGTGGTTTGGTACGAGACAGGGTTCTCATGAACACTGAAGCTTTCTTT
TRBD1	TRBV7-9	TRBJ1-2	few	CASSLRQGEGYGYTF	TGTGCCAGCAGTCTTCGACAGGGGGAAGGCTATGGCTACACCTTC
-	TRBV6-2/TRBV6-3	TRBJ2-2	many	CASTKTITGNTGELFF	TGTGCCAGCACGAAAACCATAACAGGGAACACCGGGGAGCTGTTTTTT
TRBD1	TRBV11-2	TRBJ2-3	-	CASSLSAGTGGRSTDTQYF	TGTGCCAGCAGCTTATCCGCCGGGACAGGGGGCAGGAGCACAGATACGCAGTATTTT
TRBD2	TRBV19	TRBJ2-7	many	CASREAGVPYEQYF	TGTGCCAGTAGGGAAGCGGGAGTTCCTTACGAGCAGTACTTC
-	TRBV19	TRBJ1-1	-	CASSNTLNTEAFF	TGTGCCAGTAGTAACACGCTGAACACTGAAGCTTTCTTT
TRBD2	TRBV20-1	TRBJ2-1	-	CSASPPSGRESSYNEQFF	TGCAGTGCTAGCCCTCCTAGCGGGAGGGAAAGCTCCTACAATGAGCAGTTCTTC
-	TRBV19	TRBJ1-5	many	CASSMGAKAGQPQHF	TGTGCCAGTAGTATGGGAGCCAAGGCGGGCCAGCCCCAGCATTTT
TRBD1	TRBV24-1	TRBJ2-5	many	CATSDRRDSKETQYF	TGTGCCACCAGTGATCGACGGGACAGCAAAGAGACCCAGTACTTC
-	TRBV19	TRBJ2-3	-	CASSIARQLTDTQYF	TGTGCCAGTAGTATCGCGAGACAACTCACAGATACGCAGTATTTT
TRBD2	TRBV10-3	TRBJ2-3	many	CAISPNGLAADTQYF	TGTGCCATCAGCCCGAATGGACTAGCTGCGGATACGCAGTATTTT
-	TRBV5-1	TRBJ1-1	few	CASSSGAGNTEAFF	TGCGCCAGCAGCTCAGGGGCTGGAAACACTGAAGCTTTCTTT
-	TRBV7-2	TRBJ2-7	many	CASSIGGASQYF	TGTGCCAGCAGTATTGGGGGCGCTTCTCAGTACTTC
-	TRBV20-1	TRBJ1-2	-	CSARVDSLNYGYTF	TGCAGTGCTAGAGTGGACAGCCTTAACTATGGCTACACCTTC
-	TRBV5-1	TRBJ2-1	-	CASSLEMASEYNEQFF	TGCGCCAGCAGCTTGGAAATGGCCTCAGAATACAATGAGCAGTTCTTC
-	TRBV4-3	TRBJ2-3	few	CASSQTAVGIEWGPDTQYF	TGCGCCAGCAGCCAGACAGCGGTGGGGATTGAGTGGGGCCCAGATACGCAGTATTTT
TRBD2	TRBV7-2	TRBJ2-3	many	CASSLDTGLAGLDTQYF	TGTGCCAGCAGCTTAGATACGGGGCTAGCGGGACTAGATACGCAGTATTTT
TRBD1	TRBV7-2	TRBJ2-3	many	CASSTGTGYTQYF	TGTGCCAGCAGCACCGGGACAGGGTATACGCAGTATTTT
TRBD2	TRBV28	TRBJ2-1	many	CASSRGLAGNDEQFF	TGTGCCAGCAGTCGGGGACTAGCGGGCAACGATGAGCAGTTCTTC
-	TRBV4-1	TRBJ1-1	few	CASSQERGSAEAFF	TGCGCCAGCAGCCAAGAACGGGGATCGGCTGAAGCTTTCTTT
-	TRBV7-2	TRBJ2-1	many	CASSIEYGEQFF	TGTGCCAGCAGCATAGAGTACGGTGAGCAGTTCTTC
-	TRBV7-9	TRBJ2-5	-	CASESVGETQYF	TGTGCCAGCGAGTCGGTTGGGGAGACCCAGTACTTC
TRBD1	TRBV4-3	TRBJ2-3	many	CASSQDNRGLDTQYF	TGCGCCAGCAGCCAAGACAACAGGGGGCTAGATACGCAGTATTTT